Listed below are T cell receptor beta chains from one sample, sequenced in a study of blood T cell repertoires in COVID-19. The protocol was immunoSEQ multiplex PCR, while the TCRdb copy is restricted to in-frame clones and leaves out a portion. The data show about 380,000 clones, more than 75% seen once. Specimen: PBMCs or T cells enriched from blood (not recorded which). These receptor sequences come from a woman between 18 and 30 years old who had recovered from COVID-19. The CDR3 runs from the conserved cysteine through the conserved F or W. The D gene is left open where the match is weak. Expanded clones get a size class; other rows say once, few or many, or leave the size out.

-,TRBJ1-2,16,-,TRBV4-1,CASSQDSQGISYGYTF,TGCGCCAGCAGCCAAGATTCACAGGGCATCAGCTATGGCTACACCTTC
-,TRBJ1-2,13,-,TRBV28,CASSLAGPGGYTF,TGTGCCAGCAGTTTAGCTGGGCCGGGGGGCTACACCTTC
TRBD1,TRBJ1-3,14,-,TRBV29-1,CSVVRVAGGNTIYF,TGCAGCGTTGTTAGAGTTGCAGGGGGGAACACCATATATTTT
TRBD1,TRBJ1-2,18,-,TRBV3-1/TRBV3-2,CASSQVSRRQGPGYGYTF,TGTGCCAGCAGCCAAGTTTCTCGTAGACAGGGGCCGGGCTATGGCTACACCTTC
TRBD2,TRBJ2-5,15,-,TRBV27,CASSLVGLAGATQYF,TGTGCCAGCAGTTTGGTCGGACTAGCGGGAGCAACCCAGTACTTC
-,TRBJ2-7,16,once,TRBV3-1/TRBV3-2,CASSQIWGRSSYEQYF,TGTGCCAGCAGCCAAATATGGGGCCGGAGCTCCTACGAGCAGTACTTC
TRBD2,TRBJ2-3,16,-,TRBV7-9,CASSLERGPSTDTQYF,TGTGCCAGCAGCTTGGAGCGGGGGCCCAGCACAGATACGCAGTATTTT
-,TRBJ1-1,13,-,TRBV14,CASTRQLNTEAFF,TGTGCCAGCACCCGACAGTTGAACACTGAAGCTTTCTTT
-,TRBJ1-1,12,-,TRBV28,CASTRGGTEAFF,TGTGCCAGCACCCGCGGGGGCACTGAAGCTTTCTTT
TRBD2,TRBJ2-7,17,-,TRBV13,CASSAIPGGAISYEQYF,TGTGCCAGCAGCGCAATACCCGGGGGGGCCATCTCCTACGAGCAGTACTTC
-,TRBJ2-7,13,-,TRBV29-1,CSVEWADIGEQYF,TGCAGCGTTGAGTGGGCAGATATTGGCGAGCAGTACTTC
-,TRBJ1-2,13,-,TRBV5-1,CASSLDAGYGYTF,TGCGCCAGCAGCTTGGACGCGGGCTATGGCTACACCTTC
-,TRBJ1-2,13,-,TRBV2,CASSEAGPYGYTF,TGTGCCAGCAGTGAAGCTGGGCCCTATGGCTACACCTTC
-,TRBJ1-2,16,-,TRBV4-2,CASSQDRSGRGYGYTF,TGTGCCAGCAGCCAAGATCGCTCAGGACGGGGCTATGGCTACACCTTC
-,TRBJ1-2,15,-,TRBV7-8,CASSLEAAGLYGYTF,TGTGCCAGCAGCTTAGAGGCTGCTGGACTGTATGGCTACACCTTC
-,TRBJ2-5,15,-,TRBV7-9,CASSLITPGWETQYF,TGTGCCAGCAGCTTAATTACGCCAGGGTGGGAGACCCAGTACTTC
-,TRBJ1-6,17,-,TRBV7-8,CASSTRARDGDNSPLHF,TGTGCCAGCAGCACCCGGGCGCGGGACGGGGATAATTCACCCCTCCACTTT
TRBD1,TRBJ2-1,19,-,TRBV11-2,CASSLVGGQFSSSYNEQFF,TGTGCCAGCAGCTTAGTAGGGGGACAGTTCTCGAGCTCCTACAATGAGCAGTTCTTC
-,TRBJ1-1,14,-,TRBV5-5,CASSAGSSDTEAFF,TGTGCCAGCAGCGCAGGCTCCTCGGACACTGAAGCTTTCTTT
TRBD2,TRBJ2-5,15,-,TRBV11-2,CASSSHPAGDETQYF,TGTGCCAGCAGCTCCCACCCTGCGGGGGACGAGACCCAGTACTTC
-,TRBJ1-5,17,once,TRBV7-9,CASSLGHGRAWNQPQHF,TGTGCCAGCAGCTTAGGGCACGGCAGGGCCTGGAATCAGCCCCAGCATTTT
-,TRBJ2-1,15,few,TRBV19,CASNLQGSGYNEQFF,TGTGCCAGTAATTTACAGGGTTCGGGCTACAATGAGCAGTTCTTC
-,TRBJ1-1,16,once,TRBV2,CASRRGGWTASTEAFF,TGTGCCAGCAGAAGGGGCGGGTGGACAGCTTCCACTGAAGCTTTCTTT
TRBD1,TRBJ1-6,14,-,TRBV20-1,CSASWTGRASPLHF,TGCAGTGCTAGTTGGACAGGGAGGGCATCACCCCTCCACTTT
-,TRBJ1-6,17,-,TRBV19,CASKRLMQGAGNSPLHF,TGTGCCAGTAAAAGGCTGATGCAGGGTGCAGGAAATTCACCCCTCCACTTT
-,TRBJ2-1,11,-,TRBV28,CASSFSYEQFF,TGTGCCAGCAGTTTTTCCTATGAGCAGTTCTTC
TRBD1,TRBJ2-7,12,-,TRBV30,CAWGPGGYEQYF,TGTGCCTGGGGTCCAGGGGGCTACGAGCAGTACTTC
-,TRBJ1-4,15,-,TRBV27,CASSSLTDFNEKLFF,TGTGCCAGCAGTTCATTGACGGACTTTAATGAAAAACTGTTTTTT
-,TRBJ1-2,16,-,TRBV27,CASSFSLDRLNYGYTF,TGTGCCAGCAGTTTTTCTCTTGACCGACTTAACTATGGCTACACCTTC
-,TRBJ1-2,15,-,TRBV5-3,CARSLGRETNYGYTF,TGTGCCAGAAGCTTGGGTCGGGAAACTAACTATGGCTACACCTTC
-,TRBJ1-2,15,-,TRBV11-2,CASSLDLQGVYGYTF,TGTGCCAGCAGCTTAGATCTCCAGGGTGTCTATGGCTACACCTTC
-,TRBJ2-5,13,once,TRBV18,CASSTTSQETQYF,TGTGCCAGCTCAACGACTAGCCAAGAGACCCAGTACTTC
TRBD2,TRBJ2-1,15,once,TRBV7-6,CASSLGGGASDEQFF,TGTGCCAGCAGCTTAGGCGGGGGGGCCTCGGATGAGCAGTTCTTC
-,TRBJ1-2,14,few,TRBV6-5,CASSYGVGPYGYTF,TGTGCCAGCAGTTACGGGGTGGGGCCGTATGGCTACACCTTC
-,TRBJ2-3,17,-,TRBV7-3,CASSPRAGGTSTDTQYF,TGTGCCAGCAGCCCAAGGGCAGGGGGGACTAGCACAGATACGCAGTATTTT
-,TRBJ2-7,14,few,TRBV5-4,CASSPRLGANEQYF,TGTGCCAGCAGCCCCCGTTTGGGGGCCAACGAGCAGTACTTC
-,TRBJ2-2,13,-,TRBV6-5,CASSLSVLGELFF,TGTGCCAGCAGTCTATCCGTGCTTGGGGAGCTGTTTTTT
-,TRBJ1-5,15,-,TRBV4-1,CASRLWAGGNQPQHF,TGCGCCAGCCGGCTCTGGGCAGGAGGGAATCAGCCCCAGCATTTT
-,TRBJ1-1,12,-,TRBV29-1,CSVWGGNTEAFF,TGCAGCGTTTGGGGCGGAAACACTGAAGCTTTCTTT